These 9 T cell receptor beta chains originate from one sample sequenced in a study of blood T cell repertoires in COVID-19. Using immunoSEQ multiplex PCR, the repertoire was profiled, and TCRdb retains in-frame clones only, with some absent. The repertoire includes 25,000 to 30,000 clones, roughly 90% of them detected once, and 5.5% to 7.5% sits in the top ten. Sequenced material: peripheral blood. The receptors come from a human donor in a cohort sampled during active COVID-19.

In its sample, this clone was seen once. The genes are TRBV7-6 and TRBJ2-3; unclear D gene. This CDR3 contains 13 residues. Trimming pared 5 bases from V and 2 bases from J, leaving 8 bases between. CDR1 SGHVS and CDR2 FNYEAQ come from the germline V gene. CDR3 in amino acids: CASSEDNTDTQYF. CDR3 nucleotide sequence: TGTGCCAGCAGCGAAGACAACACAGATACGCAGTATTTT.

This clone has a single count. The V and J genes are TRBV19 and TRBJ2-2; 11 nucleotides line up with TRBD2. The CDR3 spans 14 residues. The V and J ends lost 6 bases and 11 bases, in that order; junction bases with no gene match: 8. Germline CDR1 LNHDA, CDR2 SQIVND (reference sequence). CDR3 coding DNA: TGTGCCAGTAGGAGGACTAGCGGGTCGGCCGAGCTGTTTTTT. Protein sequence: CASRRTSGSAELFF.

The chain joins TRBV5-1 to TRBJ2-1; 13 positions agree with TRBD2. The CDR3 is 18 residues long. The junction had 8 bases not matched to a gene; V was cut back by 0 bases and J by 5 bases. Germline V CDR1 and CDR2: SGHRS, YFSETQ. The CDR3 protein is CASSLGLAGGEVNNEQFF. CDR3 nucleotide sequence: TGCGCCAGCAGCTTGGGACTAGCGGGGGGCGAGGTCAACAATGAGCAGTTCTTC.

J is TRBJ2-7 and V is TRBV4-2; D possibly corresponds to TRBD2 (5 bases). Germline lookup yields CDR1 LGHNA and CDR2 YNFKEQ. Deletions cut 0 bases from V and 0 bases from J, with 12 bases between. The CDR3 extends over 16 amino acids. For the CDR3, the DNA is TGTGCCAGCAGCCAAGATGGAGGCCAAACCTCCTACGAGCAGTACTTC. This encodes CASSQDGGQTSYEQYF.

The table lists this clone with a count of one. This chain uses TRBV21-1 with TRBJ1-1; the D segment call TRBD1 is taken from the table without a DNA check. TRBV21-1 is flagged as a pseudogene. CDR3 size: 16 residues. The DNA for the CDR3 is TGTGCCAGCAGCGCACCAGGACAGCTAAGGAACACTGAAGCTTTCTTT. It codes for CASSAPGQLRNTEAFF.

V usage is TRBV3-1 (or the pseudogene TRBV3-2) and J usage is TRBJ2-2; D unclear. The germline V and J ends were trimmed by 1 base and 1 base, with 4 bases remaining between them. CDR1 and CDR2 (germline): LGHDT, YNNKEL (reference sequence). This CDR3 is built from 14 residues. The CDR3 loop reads CASSQGQNTGELFF. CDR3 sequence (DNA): TGTGCCAGCAGCCAAGGGCAGAACACCGGGGAGCTGTTTTTT.

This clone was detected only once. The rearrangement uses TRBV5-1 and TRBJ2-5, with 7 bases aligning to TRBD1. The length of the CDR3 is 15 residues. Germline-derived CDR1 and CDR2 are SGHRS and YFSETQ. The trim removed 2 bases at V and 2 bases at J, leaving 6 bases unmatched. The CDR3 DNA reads TGCGCCAGCAGCTTCTTTGGGGACAGTCAAGAGACCCAGTACTTC. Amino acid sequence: CASSFFGDSQETQYF.

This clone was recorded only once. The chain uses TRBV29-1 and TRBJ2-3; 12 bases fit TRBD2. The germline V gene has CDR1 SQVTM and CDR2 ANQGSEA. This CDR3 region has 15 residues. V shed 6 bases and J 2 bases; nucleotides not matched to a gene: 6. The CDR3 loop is CSVRLAGDPTDTQYF. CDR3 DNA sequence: TGCAGCGTCCGACTAGCGGGGGACCCCACAGATACGCAGTATTTT.

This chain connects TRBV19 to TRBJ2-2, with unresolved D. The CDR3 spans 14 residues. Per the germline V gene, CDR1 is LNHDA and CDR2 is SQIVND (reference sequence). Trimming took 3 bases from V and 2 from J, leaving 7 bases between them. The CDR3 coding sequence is TGTGCCAGTAGTATCTCCAGAAACACCGGGGAGCTGTTTTTT. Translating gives CASSISRNTGELFF.